This passage covers 21 T cell receptor beta chains from one sample sequenced in a study of blood T cell repertoires in COVID-19. Assay: immunoSEQ multiplex PCR; the TCRdb copy retains only in-frame clones and omits some. The sample has 200,000 to 300,000 clones, 86% seen once; the top ten hold around 1.8%. Sequencing was done on a sample of peripheral blood. The receptor source for this set is a man younger than 45 with active or convalescent COVID-19.

J is TRBJ1-2 and V is TRBV4-1, with a tentative D call TRBD1 (5 bases). The V and J ends lost 1 base and 2 bases respectively, with 11 bases between them. Germline assignment: CDR1 MGHRA and CDR2 YSYEKL. The length of the CDR3 is 15 residues. CDR3 nucleotides: TGCGCCAGCAGCCAAGGGTCGTCAGGGAACTATGGCTACACCTTC. Translating it yields CASSQGSSGNYGYTF.

V is TRBV5-6 and J is TRBJ1-4; 7 bases match TRBD1. The germline gives CDR1 SGHDT, CDR2 YYEEEE. This CDR3 comprises 14 residues. V shed 3 bases and J 10 bases; nucleotides not matched to a gene: 9. The chain's CDR3 is CASSYDRDLRKLFF. CDR3 DNA: TGTGCCAGCAGCTACGACAGGGATTTAAGAAAACTGTTTTTT.

In its sample, this clone was seen once. J is TRBJ2-7 and V is TRBV5-6; tentative D call: TRBD1 (6 bases). The V gene's germline CDR1 is SGHDT and CDR2 YYEEEE. There are 14 residues in the CDR3. V dropped 5 bases and J dropped 7 bases, with 19 bases sitting between them. The CDR3, as DNA: TGTGCCAGCAGTATTGCTCGGACAGTGTTGGAGCAGTACTTC. The encoded protein is CASSIARTVLEQYF.

The chain is built from TRBV7-9 and TRBJ1-1; D uncertain. CDR3 size: 16 residues. Per germline, CDR1 SEHNR and CDR2 FQNEAQ (reference sequence). V lost 7 bases to trimming and J lost 1 base, with 19 bases between them. The CDR3 sequence is CASTVFPRVPNTEAFF. Here the CDR3 DNA reads TGTGCCAGCACCGTATTCCCCCGGGTACCGAACACTGAAGCTTTCTTT.

The rearrangement links TRBV19 to TRBJ2-1, with TRBD2 as a possible D gene (6 bases). Germline V gene data show CDR1 as LNHDA and CDR2 as SQIVND (reference sequence). V was clipped by 5 bases and J by 8 bases, with 16 bases between them. CDR3 length: 14 residues. CDR3 DNA: TGTGCCAGTAGTGTCTTGACTAGTACCGATGAGCAGTTCTTC. This translates into CASSVLTSTDEQFF.

The chain has TRBV19 and TRBJ2-1; D not certain. Germline assignment: CDR1 LNHDA and CDR2 SQIVND (reference sequence). Trimming shortened V by 7 bases and J by 0 bases, and 13 bases separated the two germline ends. This CDR3 has 15 residues. The CDR3 loop reads CASTPWRGSYNEQFF. The CDR3 region has the DNA TGTGCCAGTACCCCATGGCGAGGCTCCTACAATGAGCAGTTCTTC.

This sequence joins TRBV19 and TRBJ1-1; D is uncertain. With 2 bases removed from V and 1 base from J, the gap between germline ends came to 5 bases. Germline V gene sequence: CDR1 LNHDA, CDR2 SQIVND (reference sequence). The CDR3 consists of 13 residues. In DNA form, the CDR3 reads TGTGCCAGTAGTATAAGCCAGAACACTGAAGCTTTCTTT. The encoded protein is CASSISQNTEAFF.

As regards this clone: This same CDR3 is encoded by further DNA sequences in the sample. The chain carries TRBV11-2 and TRBJ1-5; D may be TRBD1 (5 bases). The CDR3 covers 15 residues. The germline V gene has CDR1 SGHAT and CDR2 FQNNGV. The germline V and J ends were trimmed by 1 base and 2 bases, with 9 bases remaining between them. CDR3 coding DNA: TGTGCCAGCAGCTTAGGTCAGGGCGGCAATCAGCCCCAGCATTTT. Its protein product is CASSLGQGGNQPQHF.

V and J are TRBV11-2 and TRBJ2-7, with D perhaps TRBD2 (5 bases). V lost 1 base and J 0 bases, leaving 10 bases between the germline ends. Germline V lookup: CDR1 SGHAT, CDR2 FQNNGV. This CDR3 is 15 amino acids long. CDR3 nucleotide sequence: TGTGCCAGCAGCTTAGGGTCGGGGTACTCCTACGAGCAGTACTTC. It encodes CASSLGSGYSYEQYF. Supplemented by reference TRBV11-2 and TRBJ2-7, the full variable domain reads EAGVAQSPRYKIIEKRQSVAFWCNPISGHATLYWYQQILGQGPKLLIQFQNNGVVDDSQLPKDRFSAERLKGVDSTLKIQPAKLEDSAVYLCASSLGSGYSYEQYFGPGTRLTVT.

This clone was seen only once. The chain has TRBV11-3 and TRBJ1-1; possibly TRBD1 for D (5 bases). This CDR3 has 12 amino acids. The germline V and J ends were trimmed by 5 bases and 6 bases, with 10 bases remaining between them. CDR1 and CDR2 (germline): SGHNT, YENEEA. The CDR3: CASSRGGAEAFF. CDR3 nucleotides: TGTGCCAGCAGCCGGGGGGGGGCTGAAGCTTTCTTT.

The chain uses TRBV7-6 and TRBJ2-2; TRBD1 is a possible D gene (5 bases). CDR3 length: 16 amino acids. The V end lost 5 bases, the J end lost 2 bases, and 15 bases lay between the germline ends. Germline V CDR1 and CDR2: SGHVS, FNYEAQ. The CDR3 region has the DNA TGTGCCAGCAGCAAACGGACAAGCCTCAACACCGGGGAGCTGTTTTTT. It encodes CASSKRTSLNTGELFF.

The CDR3 loop reads CASSVTGLADTQYF. The CDR3 nucleotides are TGTGCCAGCTCAGTGACAGGGTTGGCAGATACGCAGTATTTT. The chain couples TRBV18 to TRBJ2-3; 7 bases are shared with TRBD1. This CDR3 contains 14 residues. J was trimmed by 4 bases and V by 5 bases; bases with no gene match: 6. Germline V CDR1 and CDR2: KGHSH, LQKENI.

The genes are TRBV5-4 and TRBJ2-7; D is uncertain. V was cut by 2 bases and J by 0 bases, with 21 bases left in between. CDR3 length: 18 residues. Germline CDR1 is SGHNT and CDR2 is YYREEE (reference sequence). As DNA, the CDR3 is TGTGCCAGCAGCTTCGGAGTCAGTTTGAGCCGTAGCTCCTACGAGCAGTACTTC. It specifies CASSFGVSLSRSSYEQYF.

The chain employs TRBV5-5 and TRBJ2-7; D is undetermined. This CDR3 spans 14 amino acids. Trimming stripped 0 bases from V and 6 bases from J, with 13 bases between. Germline V gene sequence: CDR1 SGHKS, CDR2 YYEKEE (reference sequence). The CDR3 DNA is TGTGCCAGCAGCTTGGCGGGTACTACCTTCGAGCAGTACTTC. This gives the protein CASSLAGTTFEQYF.

The chain joins TRBV2 to TRBJ1-2, with 7 bases that match TRBD1. After removal of 4 bases from V and 3 bases from J, the junction contained 2 bases not matched to a gene. CDR3 size: 13 residues. Per the germline V gene, CDR1 is SNHLY and CDR2 is FYNNEI. As DNA, the CDR3 is TGTGCCAGCAGTGGCGACAGGGACTATGGCTACACCTTC. This codes for CASSGDRDYGYTF. Based on the CDR3 plus reference TRBV2 and TRBJ1-2, the full variable domain is EPEVTQTPSHQVTQMGQEVILRCVPISNHLYFYWYRQILGQKVEFLVSFYNNEISEKSEIFDDQFSVERPDGSNFTLKIRSTKLEDSAMYFCASSGDRDYGYTFGSGTRLTVV.

This sequence joins TRBV7-8 and TRBJ2-5, with TRBD1 matching over 9 bases. Trimming at V came to 1 base and at J to 4 bases, leaving 4 bases not matched to a gene. Looked up from germline, CDR1 is SGHVS and CDR2 is FQNEAQ. This CDR3 has 15 residues. For the CDR3, the DNA is TGTGCCAGCAGCTTAGTCACAGGGGGCATAGAGACCCAGTACTTC. Translated, it gives CASSLVTGGIETQYF.

The chain employs TRBV25-1 and TRBJ2-2; TRBD1 is a possible D gene (5 bases). CDR1 MGHDK and CDR2 SYGVNS come from the germline V gene. CDR3 length: 11 residues. Trimming shortened V by 8 bases and J by 7 bases, and 8 bases separated the two germline ends. CDR3 DNA: TGTGCCAGCCAGGGAAACGGGGAGCTGTTTTTT. Protein: CASQGNGELFF.

On this clone: At one of its ends the junction is not consistent with the germline gene, which may arise from a read error. This chain uses TRBV28 with TRBJ1-5; 7 bases map to TRBD1. In germline, CDR1 is MDHEN, CDR2 SYDVKM. The CDR3 extends over 12 amino acids. CDR3: CASSLRPGTDYF. The CDR3 nucleotides read TGTGCCAGCAGCCTCCGACCCGGGACAGATTATTTT.

The chain joins TRBV3-1 (or the pseudogene TRBV3-2) to TRBJ2-7, with a weak D call TRBD1 (6 bases). Germline CDR1 and CDR2: LGHDT and YNNKEL (reference sequence). The V gene lost 4 bases and the J gene lost 5 bases, with 18 bases spanning the gap. The CDR3 loop spans 15 amino acids. CDR3 loop: CASSPALKGVDEQYF. The DNA for the CDR3 is TGTGCCAGCAGCCCTGCTTTAAAGGGGGTAGACGAGCAGTACTTC.

V gene TRBV9 combines with J gene TRBJ1-6; 8 bases line up with TRBD1. The CDR3 has 16 residues. The germline CDR1 and CDR2 sequences are SGDLS and YYNGEE. V shed 4 bases and J 8 bases; nucleotides not matched to a gene: 11. In nucleotides, the CDR3 is TGTGCCAGCAGCTTAAACTCCGGGACAGGTGATTCACCCCTCCACTTT. Translated: CASSLNSGTGDSPLHF. Together with reference TRBV9 and TRBJ1-6, the CDR3 gives the full variable domain: DSGVTQTPKHLITATGQRVTLRCSPRSGDLSVYWYQQSLDQGLQFLIQYYNGEERAKGNILERFSAQQFPDLHSELNLSSLELGDSALYFCASSLNSGTGDSPLHFGNGTRLTVT.

The chain combines TRBV30 with TRBJ2-7; D gene ambiguous. Germline values: CDR1 GTSNPN, CDR2 SVGIG (reference sequence). With 0 bases removed from V and 5 bases from J, the gap between germline ends came to 17 bases. The CDR3 spans 15 residues. CDR3 DNA sequence: TGTGCCTGGAGTGTTTTAAAAAACAGTCCCCACGAGCAGTACTTC. It specifies CAWSVLKNSPHEQYF.